This T cell receptor (beta chain) originates from a study of OX40 agonist ivuxolimab in advanced cancers. General notes on the study: Ivuxolimab was an agonistic, fully human IgG2 monoclonal antibody directed against OX40 (CD134), a costimulatory receptor. Of the approximately 50 dose-escalation patients, hepatocellular carcinoma was present in about 20, melanoma in around 15, renal cell carcinoma in 9 and head and neck cancer in 9. Prior anti-PD-1, anti-PD-L1 or anti-CTLA-4 therapy was permitted, and less than 45% of dose-escalation patients had received checkpoint inhibitors. Intravenous ivuxolimab was administered to patients every 2 weeks at six dose levels: 0.01, 0.1, 0.3, 1.5, 3 and 10 mg/kg. Peripheral TCRbeta sequencing aimed to test whether ivuxolimab altered TCR sequence diversity and caused clonal T-cell expansion. In the dose-escalation cohort, 70% to 90% of patients were male, and the mean age was approximately 60 years with a range of roughly 20 to 85. The paper reports the monotherapy dose-escalation portion (N of about 50 patients) of the phase I ivuxolimab trial. Partial responses were achieved by three dose-escalation patients, of whom one had hepatocellular carcinoma and two had cutaneous melanoma. Overall study results and their limits: Low levels of normalized T-cell clonal expansion were also seen in some patients who did not respond. The antigen specificity of the peripheral T cells that underwent clonal expansion was not determined. In the 0.1-3.0 mg/kg groups, partial responders had among the lowest normalized peripheral clonal expansion, particularly in CD8+ T cells. After ivuxolimab, more expanded clones were found on average in CD8+ T cells than in CD4+ T cells. At doses of 0.1 to 3.0 mg/kg, clonal expansion of both CD4+ and CD8+ blood T cells was observed from baseline to week 6.

Genomic DNA was extracted from sorted cells for sequencing of the TCRbeta CDR3 region. The immunoSEQ Assay was used for sequencing of TCRbeta CDR3 regions. Here the immuneACCESS table is served through TCRdb, limited to in-frame sequences with V and J called. Missing clones are a known gap in these copies; in checked studies unresolved V genes cover under half, and the rest lacks a known reason. In all, the sample holds some 57,000 clones, and more than 80% of those were seen once. Approximately 5% of the sample goes to the ten largest clones. The CDR3 sequence holds 14 residues, the cysteine and phenylalanine included. Kept here is only the CDR3 DNA, which spans 42 bases and is read in frame from base 1. V is clipped by 0 bases and J by 5 bases, and the sequence between their germline boundaries is 10 bases long. Looking up the germline V gene yields CDR1 SQVTM and CDR2 ANQGSEA. In the case of this clone: Its specific antigen is unknown. Base qualities are not provided; no much larger clone lies one nucleotide away.

The trial excluded patients who had a history of autoimmune disease or who were on systemic immunosuppression. Peripheral blood for TCR sequencing was collected from all dose cohorts at baseline, on cycle 4 day 1, and on cycle 7 day 1. The samples were drawn from a first-in-human, open-label, multicenter phase I dose-escalation trial of ivuxolimab. Adults with locally advanced or metastatic melanoma, renal cell carcinoma, hepatocellular carcinoma or head and neck squamous cell carcinoma were enrolled in the trial. CD4+ and CD8+ T cells were sorted separately from peripheral blood before TCR sequencing.

Recombination joined TRBV29-1 with TRBJ1-4; a weak D assignment points to TRBD1 (5 bases agree). This receptor was taken from an adult with an advanced solid tumor such as melanoma, head and neck, liver or kidney cancer. Sequencing was performed on CD4+ or CD8+ T cells sorted from blood, taken in a trial of the OX40 agonist ivuxolimab. The CDR3 corresponds to CSVEEGQLNEKLFF. The DNA sequence is given as TGCAGCGTTGAAGAGGGGCAACTGAATGAAAAACTGTTTTTT.